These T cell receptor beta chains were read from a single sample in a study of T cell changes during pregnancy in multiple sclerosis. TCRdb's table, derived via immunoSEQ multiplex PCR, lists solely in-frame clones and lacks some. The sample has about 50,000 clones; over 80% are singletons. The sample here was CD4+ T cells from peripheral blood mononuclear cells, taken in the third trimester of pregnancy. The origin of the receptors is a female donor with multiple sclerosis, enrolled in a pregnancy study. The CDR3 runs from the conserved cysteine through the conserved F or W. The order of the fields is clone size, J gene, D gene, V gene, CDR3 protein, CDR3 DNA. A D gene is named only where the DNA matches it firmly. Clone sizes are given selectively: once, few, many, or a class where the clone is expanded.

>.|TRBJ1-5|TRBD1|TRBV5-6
CASSLLQGVAQPQHF
TGTGCCAGCAGCCTTCTACAGGGGGTGGCTCAGCCCCAGCATTTT
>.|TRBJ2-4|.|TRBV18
CASSGVRALAKNIQYF
TGTGCCAGCTCAGGAGTGAGGGCCCTAGCCAAAAACATTCAGTACTTC
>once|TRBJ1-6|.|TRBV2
CASSESNSPLHF
TGTGCCAGCAGCGAGTCCAATTCACCCCTCCACTTT
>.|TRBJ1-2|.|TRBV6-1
CASSEGYSSYGYTF
TGTGCCAGCAGTGAAGGGTATAGTTCCTATGGCTACACCTTC
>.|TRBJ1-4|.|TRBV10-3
CAISVGQSNEKLFF
TGTGCCATCAGTGTGGGGCAGTCTAATGAAAAACTGTTTTTT
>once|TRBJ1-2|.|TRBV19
CASSISAGVHQGHGYTF
TGTGCCAGTAGTATATCAGCAGGCGTCCACCAGGGGCATGGCTACACCTTC
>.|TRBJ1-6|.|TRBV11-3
CASSHSFGDSPLHF
TGTGCCAGCAGCCACAGCTTCGGGGATTCACCCCTCCACTTT
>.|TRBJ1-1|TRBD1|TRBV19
CASSRGNRGWSEAFF
TGTGCCAGTAGTAGGGGGAACAGGGGATGGTCTGAAGCTTTCTTT
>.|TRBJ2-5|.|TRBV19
CASTDPGVETQYF
TGTGCCAGTACCGACCCCGGAGTGGAGACCCAGTACTTC
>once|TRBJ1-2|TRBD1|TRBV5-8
CASRSGTGYGYTF
TGTGCCAGCAGATCCGGGACAGGGTATGGCTACACCTTC
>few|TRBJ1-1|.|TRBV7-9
CASSLTGDTEAFF
TGTGCCAGCAGCTTAACCGGGGACACTGAAGCTTTCTTT
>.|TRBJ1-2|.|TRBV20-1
CSASLQDGYTF
TGCAGTGCTTCTCTCCAGGATGGCTACACCTTC
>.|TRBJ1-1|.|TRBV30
CAWRGAMNTEAFF
TGTGCCTGGAGGGGGGCCATGAACACTGAAGCTTTCTTT
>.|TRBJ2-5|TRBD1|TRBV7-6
CASSPQTGRQETQYF
TGTGCCAGCAGCCCGCAGACAGGGCGCCAAGAGACCCAGTACTTC
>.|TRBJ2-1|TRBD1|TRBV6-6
CASSRTTGTGYNEQFF
TGTGCCAGCAGCCGTACGACCGGGACAGGATACAATGAGCAGTTCTTC
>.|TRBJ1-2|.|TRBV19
CATRTAYGYTF
TGTGCCACCAGGACAGCTTATGGCTACACCTTC
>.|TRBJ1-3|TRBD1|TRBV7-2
CASSLGQGAGNTIYF
TGTGCCAGCAGCCTGGGACAGGGAGCGGGAAACACCATATATTTT
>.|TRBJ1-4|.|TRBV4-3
CASSHSSATNEKLFF
TGCGCCAGCAGCCATAGTTCTGCAACTAATGAAAAACTGTTTTTT
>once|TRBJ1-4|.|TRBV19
CASRESGNEKLFF
TGTGCCAGTCGAGAGTCGGGGAATGAAAAACTGTTTTTT
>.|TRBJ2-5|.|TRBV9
CASSAGVVETQYF
TGTGCCAGCAGCGCAGGGGTAGTTGAGACCCAGTACTTC
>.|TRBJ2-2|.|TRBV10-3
CAIRTGVDTGELFF
TGTGCCATCCGCACCGGGGTGGACACCGGGGAGCTGTTTTTT
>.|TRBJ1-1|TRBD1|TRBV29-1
CSVGQGRMNTEAFF
TGCAGCGTGGGACAGGGGAGGATGAACACTGAAGCTTTCTTT